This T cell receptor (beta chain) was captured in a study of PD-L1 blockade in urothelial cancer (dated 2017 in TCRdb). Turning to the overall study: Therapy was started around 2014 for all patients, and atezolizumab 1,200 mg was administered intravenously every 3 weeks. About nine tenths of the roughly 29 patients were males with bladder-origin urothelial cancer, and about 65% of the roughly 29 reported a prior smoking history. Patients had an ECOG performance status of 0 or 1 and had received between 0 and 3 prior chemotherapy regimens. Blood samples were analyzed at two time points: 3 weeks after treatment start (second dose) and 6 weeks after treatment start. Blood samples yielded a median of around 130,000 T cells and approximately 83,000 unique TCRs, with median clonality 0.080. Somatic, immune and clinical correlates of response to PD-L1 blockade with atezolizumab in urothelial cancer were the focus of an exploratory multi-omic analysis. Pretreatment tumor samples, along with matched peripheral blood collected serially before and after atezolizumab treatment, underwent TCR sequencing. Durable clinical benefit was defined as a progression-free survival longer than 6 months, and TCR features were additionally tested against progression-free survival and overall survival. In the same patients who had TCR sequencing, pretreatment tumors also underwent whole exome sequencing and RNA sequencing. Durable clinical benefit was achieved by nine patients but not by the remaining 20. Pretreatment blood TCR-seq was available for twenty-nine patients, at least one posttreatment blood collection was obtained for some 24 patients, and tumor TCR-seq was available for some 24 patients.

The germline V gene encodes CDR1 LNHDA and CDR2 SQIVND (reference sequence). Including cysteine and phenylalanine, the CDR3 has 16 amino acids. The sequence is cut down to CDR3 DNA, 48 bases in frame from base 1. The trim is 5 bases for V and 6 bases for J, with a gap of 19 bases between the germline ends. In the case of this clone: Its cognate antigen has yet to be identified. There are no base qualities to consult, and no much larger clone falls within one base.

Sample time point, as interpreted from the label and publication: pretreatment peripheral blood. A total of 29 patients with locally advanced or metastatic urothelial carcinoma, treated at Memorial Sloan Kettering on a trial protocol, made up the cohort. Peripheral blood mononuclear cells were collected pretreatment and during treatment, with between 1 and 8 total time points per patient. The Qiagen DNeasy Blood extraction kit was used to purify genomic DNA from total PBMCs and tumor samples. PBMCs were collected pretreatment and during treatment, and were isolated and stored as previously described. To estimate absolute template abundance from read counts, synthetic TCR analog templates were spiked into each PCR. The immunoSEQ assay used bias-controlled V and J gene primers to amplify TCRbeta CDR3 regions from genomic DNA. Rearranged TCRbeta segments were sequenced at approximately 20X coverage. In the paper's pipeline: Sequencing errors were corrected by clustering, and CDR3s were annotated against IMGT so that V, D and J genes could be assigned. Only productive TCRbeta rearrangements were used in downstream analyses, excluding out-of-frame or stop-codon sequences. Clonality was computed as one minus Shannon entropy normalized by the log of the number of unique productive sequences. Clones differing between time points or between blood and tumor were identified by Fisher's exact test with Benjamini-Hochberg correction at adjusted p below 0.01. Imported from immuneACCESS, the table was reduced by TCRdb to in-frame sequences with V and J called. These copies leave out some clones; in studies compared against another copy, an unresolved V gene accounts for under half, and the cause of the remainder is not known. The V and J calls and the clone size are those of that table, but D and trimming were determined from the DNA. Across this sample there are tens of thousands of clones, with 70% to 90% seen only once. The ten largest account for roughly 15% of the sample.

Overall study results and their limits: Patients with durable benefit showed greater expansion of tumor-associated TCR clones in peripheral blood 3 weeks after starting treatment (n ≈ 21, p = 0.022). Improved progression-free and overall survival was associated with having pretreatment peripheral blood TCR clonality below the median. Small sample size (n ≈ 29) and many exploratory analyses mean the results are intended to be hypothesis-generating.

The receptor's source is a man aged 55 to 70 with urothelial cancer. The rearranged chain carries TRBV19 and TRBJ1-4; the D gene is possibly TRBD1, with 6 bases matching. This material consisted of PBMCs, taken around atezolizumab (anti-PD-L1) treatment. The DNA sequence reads TGTGCCAGTAGTCCCTGGGGGGGCGCGATGGATGAAAAACTGTTTTTT. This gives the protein CASSPWGGAMDEKLFF.